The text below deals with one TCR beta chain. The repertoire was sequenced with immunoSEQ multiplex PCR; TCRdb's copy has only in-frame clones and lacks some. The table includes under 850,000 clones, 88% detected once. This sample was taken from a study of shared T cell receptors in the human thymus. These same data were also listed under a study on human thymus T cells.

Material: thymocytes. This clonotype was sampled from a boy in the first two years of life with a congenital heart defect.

The chain's CDR3 is CASTIIGTEYNQPQHF. The CDR3 bases are TGTGCCAGCACAATAATTGGGACTGAATACAATCAGCCCCAGCATTTT. J is TRBJ1-5 and V is TRBV28; perhaps TRBD1 as D (5 bases). Trimming pared 7 bases from V and 3 bases from J, leaving 19 bases between. Per germline, CDR1 MDHEN and CDR2 SYDVKM. The CDR3 covers 16 residues.